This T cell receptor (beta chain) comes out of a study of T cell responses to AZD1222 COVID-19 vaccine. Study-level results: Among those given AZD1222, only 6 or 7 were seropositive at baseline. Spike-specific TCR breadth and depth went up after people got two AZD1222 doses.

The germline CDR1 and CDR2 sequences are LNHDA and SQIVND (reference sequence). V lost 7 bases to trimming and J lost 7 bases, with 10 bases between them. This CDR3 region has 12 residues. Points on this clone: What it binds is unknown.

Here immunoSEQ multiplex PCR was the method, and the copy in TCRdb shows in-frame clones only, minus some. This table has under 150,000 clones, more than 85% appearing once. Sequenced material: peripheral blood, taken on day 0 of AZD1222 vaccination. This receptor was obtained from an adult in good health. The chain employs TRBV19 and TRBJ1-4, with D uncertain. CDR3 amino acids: CASTRTGEKLFF. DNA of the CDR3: TGTGCCAGTACCAGGACGGGTGAAAAACTGTTTTTT.